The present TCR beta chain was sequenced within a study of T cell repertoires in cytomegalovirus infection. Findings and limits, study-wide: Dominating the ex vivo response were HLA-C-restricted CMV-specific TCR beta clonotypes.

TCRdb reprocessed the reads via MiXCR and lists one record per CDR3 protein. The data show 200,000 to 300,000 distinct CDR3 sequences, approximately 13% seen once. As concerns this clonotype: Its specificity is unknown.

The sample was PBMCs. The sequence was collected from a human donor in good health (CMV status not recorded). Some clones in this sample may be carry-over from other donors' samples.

The CDR3 coding sequence is TGTGCCTGGAGCTTTGCGGGCGCTAGTGGCTACACCTTC. Translated: CAWSFAGASGYTF. The chain links TRBV30 to TRBJ1-2, with D unresolved. V was cut by 3 bases and J by 7 bases, with 15 bases left in between. CDR1 and CDR2 from the germline V gene are GTSNPN and SVGIG (reference sequence). The CDR3 covers 13 residues.